This T cell receptor (beta chain) emerged from a study of blood T cell repertoires in COVID-19. Method: immunoSEQ multiplex PCR; TCRdb's copy keeps in-frame clones and lacks some. The sample yields roughly 230,000 clones, 70% to 85% seen once. V was clipped by 3 bases and J by 4 bases; unmatched bases: 15. The V gene's germline CDR1 is SGHRS and CDR2 YFSETQ. The CDR3 spans 19 residues. Sequenced input: PBMCs or T cells enriched from blood (not recorded which). This sequence joins TRBV5-1 and TRBJ2-6; TRBD2 aligns across 8 bases. The TCR originated in a woman aged 55-69 years who had recovered from COVID-19. The CDR3 protein is CASSWTVIGRAAGANVLTF. The CDR3 DNA reads as TGCGCCAGCAGCTGGACGGTGATCGGGAGGGCAGCAGGGGCCAACGTCCTGACTTTC.